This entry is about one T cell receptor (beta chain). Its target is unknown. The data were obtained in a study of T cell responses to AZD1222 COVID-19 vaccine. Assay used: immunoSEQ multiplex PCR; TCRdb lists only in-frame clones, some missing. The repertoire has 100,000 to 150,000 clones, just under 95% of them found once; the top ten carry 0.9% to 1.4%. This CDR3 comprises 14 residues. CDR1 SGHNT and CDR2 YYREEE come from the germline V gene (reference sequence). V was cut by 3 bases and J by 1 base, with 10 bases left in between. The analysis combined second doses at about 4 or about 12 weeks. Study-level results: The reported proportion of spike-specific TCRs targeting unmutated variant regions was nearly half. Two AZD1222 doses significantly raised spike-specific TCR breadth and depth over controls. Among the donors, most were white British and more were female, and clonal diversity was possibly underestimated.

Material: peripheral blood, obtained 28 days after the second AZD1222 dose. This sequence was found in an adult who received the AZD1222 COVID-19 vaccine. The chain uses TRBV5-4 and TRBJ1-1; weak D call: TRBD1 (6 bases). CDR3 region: CASSSLDRNTEAFF. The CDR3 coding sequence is TGTGCCAGCAGCTCCTTGGACAGGAACACTGAAGCTTTCTTT.